This record concerns one TCR beta chain sequence. This record comes from a study of cytomegalovirus exposure and HLA in healthy donors. A multiplex PCR was run with 60 Vbeta primers and 13 Jbeta primers. Sequenced by immunoSEQ multiplex PCR; TCRdb stores in-frame clones only, minus some. There are 100,000 to 150,000 clones in the sample; 65% to 80% occur only once, and around 13% lies in the top ten. Germline V gene lookup returns CDR1 MNHNS and CDR2 SASEGT. The length of the CDR3 is 13 residues. Trimming shortened V by 6 bases and J by 4 bases, and 10 bases separated the two germline ends. The receptor was derived from a woman aged 40 to 50 in good health and CMV-seropositive. The sample was PBMCs. V and J are TRBV6-1 and TRBJ1-5; D perhaps matches TRBD1 (6 bases). For the CDR3, the DNA is TGTGCCAGCAGCTGGGACAAAAATCAGCCCCAGCATTTT. It encodes CASSWDKNQPQHF.